The 6 T cell receptor beta chains listed next were all sequenced from one sample in a study of blood T cell repertoires in COVID-19. Repertoires were generated with immunoSEQ multiplex PCR, while TCRdb's copy carries only in-frame clones and drops some. Of fewer than 500,000 clones listed, approximately 90% are singletons. The specimen was peripheral blood. The receptors originated from a young woman with acute or convalescent COVID-19.

This clone occurred a few times. This sequence joins TRBV5-4 and TRBJ1-1; 8 nucleotides align to TRBD1. CDR3 length: 15 amino acids. V dropped 5 bases and J dropped 1; count of bases not matched to a gene: 7. From germline, CDR1 is SGHNT and CDR2 YYREEE (reference sequence). The CDR3 nucleotides read TGTGCCAGCAGACCAAACAGGGGGGCGAACACTGAAGCTTTCTTT. Protein product: CASRPNRGANTEAFF.

The V call is TRBV4-1, the J call TRBJ1-2; 9 bases match TRBD1. This CDR3 is built from 18 residues. V gave up 3 bases and J gave up 1 base; unmatched junction bases: 12. Germline values: CDR1 MGHRA, CDR2 YSYEKL. In DNA, the CDR3 is TGCGCCAGCAGCCAGCCGGGGGACAGGGCTTTTGTTAACTATGGCTACACCTTC. As protein: CASSQPGDRAFVNYGYTF.

The rearrangement uses TRBV7-9 and TRBJ2-7; 7 bases agree with TRBD2. Trimming cost V 5 bases and J 7 bases; bases outside gene matches: 11. Germline assignment: CDR1 SEHNR and CDR2 FQNEAQ (reference sequence). The CDR3 extends over 14 amino acids. The CDR3, as DNA: TGTGCCAGCAGCCCACGGACTAGAATCCTAGAGCAGTACTTC. It translates to CASSPRTRILEQYF.

The rearrangement links TRBV9 to TRBJ1-1; no definite D call. Trimming shortened V by 4 bases and J by 0 bases, and 10 bases separated the two germline ends. Germline values: CDR1 SGDLS, CDR2 YYNGEE. There are 14 residues in the CDR3. The CDR3 DNA sequence: TGTGCCAGCAGCCTTAATAATCTGAACACTGAAGCTTTCTTT. It specifies CASSLNNLNTEAFF.

CDR3 in DNA: TGTGCCAGCAGCCGCTGGACTAGCGGGGGCAGCTCCTACGAGCAGTACTTC. Its protein is CASSRWTSGGSSYEQYF. The genes are TRBV11-2 and TRBJ2-7; 13 bases fit TRBD2. The CDR3 has 17 residues. Germline trimming cut 5 bases from V and 0 bases from J; bases unmatched to any gene: 7. Germline V gene sequence: CDR1 SGHAT, CDR2 FQNNGV.

The rearrangement links TRBV4-2 to TRBJ2-1; 10 bases align to TRBD2. This CDR3 region has 21 residues. V was clipped by 1 base and J by 8 bases; unmatched bases: 23. Germline V gives CDR1 LGHNA, CDR2 YNFKEQ. The CDR3 protein is CASSQVSLEYPERGGEDEQFF. The CDR3 DNA reads TGTGCCAGCAGCCAAGTGTCTTTGGAGTACCCCGAGCGGGGGGGCGAAGATGAGCAGTTCTTC.